These T cell receptor beta chains were read from a single sample in a study of cytomegalovirus exposure and HLA in healthy donors. TCRdb's copy holds only in-frame clones and misses some; the assay was immunoSEQ multiplex PCR. The top ten clones hold roughly 8.8% of a sample with under 200,000 clones, 70% to 90% of them seen once. The specimen sequenced was PBMCs. All receptors come from a young man in good health and CMV-seropositive. The CDR3 runs from the conserved cysteine through the conserved F or W. A D gene is named only where the DNA matches it firmly. Expanded clones get a size class; other rows say once, few or many, or leave the size out.

clone size: .; V gene: TRBV6-1; D gene: TRBD1; J gene: TRBJ1-2; CDR3 DNA: TGTGCCAGCAGTACAACAGGGGCCTATGGCTACACCTTC; CDR3 protein: CASSTTGAYGYTF
clone size: once; V gene: TRBV7-2; D gene: TRBD1; J gene: TRBJ2-7; CDR3 DNA: TGTGCCAGCAGCCCGGGACAGCCCAACGAGCAGTACTTC; CDR3 protein: CASSPGQPNEQYF
clone size: .; V gene: TRBV10-1; D gene: .; J gene: TRBJ2-7; CDR3 DNA: TGCGCCAGCAGCTATAACAGGGATGGCGAGCAGTACTTC; CDR3 protein: CASSYNRDGEQYF
clone size: .; V gene: TRBV10-3; D gene: .; J gene: TRBJ2-3; CDR3 DNA: TGTGCCATCAGTGAGCGGGGGATTGGCGCTAGCACAGATACGCAGTATTTT; CDR3 protein: CAISERGIGASTDTQYF
clone size: .; V gene: TRBV29-1; D gene: TRBD1; J gene: TRBJ2-3; CDR3 DNA: TGCAGCGTTGAAGATCTGGTGACAGGGGGCAGTGATACGCAGTATTTT; CDR3 protein: CSVEDLVTGGSDTQYF
clone size: .; V gene: TRBV5-4; D gene: TRBD2; J gene: TRBJ2-5; CDR3 DNA: TGTGCCAGCGCTCTGGTGGAGCGGGGCCAAGAGACCCAGTACTTC; CDR3 protein: CASALVERGQETQYF
clone size: .; V gene: TRBV7-9; D gene: TRBD1; J gene: TRBJ1-4; CDR3 DNA: TGTGCCAGCAGCTTAGGGACAGGGGCGGCGGCTAATGAAAAACTGTTTTTT; CDR3 protein: CASSLGTGAAANEKLFF
clone size: .; V gene: TRBV23-1; D gene: TRBD2; J gene: TRBJ2-4; CDR3 DNA: TGCGCCAGCAGCCAAATAAGGTACGGGGGGGCTATAGGCAAAAACATTCAGTACTTC; CDR3 protein: CASSQIRYGGAIGKNIQYF
clone size: .; V gene: TRBV27; D gene: .; J gene: TRBJ1-6; CDR3 DNA: TGTGCCAGCAGTTATGGTCAGCGTTCACCCCTCCACTTT; CDR3 protein: CASSYGQRSPLHF
clone size: few; V gene: TRBV2; D gene: .; J gene: TRBJ1-1; CDR3 DNA: TGTGCCAGCAGGTTCCAGATGAACACTGAAGCTTTCTTT; CDR3 protein: CASRFQMNTEAFF
clone size: .; V gene: TRBV7-9; D gene: .; J gene: TRBJ2-7; CDR3 DNA: TGTGCCAGCAGCTCAACAGTCTCCTACGAGCAGTACTTC; CDR3 protein: CASSSTVSYEQYF
clone size: few; V gene: TRBV27; D gene: .; J gene: TRBJ2-5; CDR3 DNA: TGTGCCAGCAGTTTATCGGGGGGAATGGGAGAGACCCAGTACTTC; CDR3 protein: CASSLSGGMGETQYF
clone size: .; V gene: TRBV4-1; D gene: .; J gene: TRBJ1-4; CDR3 DNA: TGCGCCAGCAGCGAACGAGGACCGGGGACTAATGAAAAACTGTTTTTT; CDR3 protein: CASSERGPGTNEKLFF
clone size: .; V gene: TRBV5-1; D gene: TRBD2; J gene: TRBJ2-5; CDR3 DNA: TGCGCCAGCAGCCTAGCGGGGGGCGGAGAGACCCAGTACTTC; CDR3 protein: CASSLAGGGETQYF